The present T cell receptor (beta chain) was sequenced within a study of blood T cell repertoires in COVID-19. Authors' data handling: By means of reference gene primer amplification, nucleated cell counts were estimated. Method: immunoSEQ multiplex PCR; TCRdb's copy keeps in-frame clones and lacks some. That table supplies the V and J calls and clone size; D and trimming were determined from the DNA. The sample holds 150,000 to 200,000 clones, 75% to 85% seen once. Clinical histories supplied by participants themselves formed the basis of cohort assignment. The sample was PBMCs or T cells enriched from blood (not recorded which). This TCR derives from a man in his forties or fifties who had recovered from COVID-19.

CDR3 loop: CASSLVERQGGNGYTF. In DNA, the CDR3 is TGTGCCAGCAGCTTAGTTGAACGGCAGGGTGGAAATGGCTACACCTTC. The chain couples TRBV7-2 to TRBJ1-2, with D possibly TRBD1 on 5 matching bases. The CDR3 covers 16 residues. Germline loops: CDR1 SGHTA, CDR2 FQGNSA. The germline V and J ends were trimmed by 1 base and 6 bases, with 18 bases remaining between them.